This TCR beta chain is from a study of PD-L1 blockade in urothelial cancer. Trimming shortened V by 6 bases and J by 12 bases, and 28 bases separated the two germline ends. From germline, CDR1 is SGHRS and CDR2 YFSETQ. The CDR3 is made up of 16 amino acids. Into every PCR, synthetic TCR analog templates were spiked. Libraries were prepared by immunoSEQ multiplex PCR; TCRdb keeps only in-frame clonotypes and omits some of them. The sample yields roughly 120,000 clones, around 85% seen once. Documented time point: pretreatment peripheral blood. Between 1 and 8 samples per patient were obtained, pretreatment and on-treatment.

V usage is TRBV5-1 and J usage is TRBJ2-1; D perhaps matches TRBD1 (6 bases). The sequence derives from a man in his forties or fifties with urothelial cancer. The sequences come from PBMCs, collected around atezolizumab (anti-PD-L1) treatment. The CDR3 DNA sequence: TGCGCCAGCACTCCAATCCGGACAGATAAGCAAATGGGGCAGTTCTTC. This gives the protein CASTPIRTDKQMGQFF.